The text below deals with one T cell receptor (beta chain). Its antigen is still unknown. No qualities accompany the bases; no much larger clone lies one base away. Taken from cysteine to phenylalanine, the CDR3 has 13 residues. Only the CDR3 DNA stays, 39 bases, in frame from base 1. V lost 0 bases and J lost 6 bases; the stretch between them is 9 bases long. For CDR1 and CDR2, the germline V gene lists SGDLS and YYNGEE. These data come from a study of T-cell memory formation after mild COVID-19 listed by TCRdb under 2021. Regarding the complete study: TCR sequence clusters from the two donors were largely donor specific. In a couple of donors, T-cell clones that expanded and contracted after mild COVID-19 were followed by sequencing TCRalpha and TCRbeta repertoires longitudinally. The cohort comprised two young, previously healthy adult volunteers, one female and one male.

Ficoll-Paque density gradient centrifugation was used to isolate PBMCs. TCRdb records Illumina NovaSeq 6000 as the sequencer. TCRalpha and TCRbeta cDNA libraries were built by 5'RACE with constant-segment primers, adding sample barcodes and unique molecular identifiers. Trizol reagent was used to extract RNA from every sample. The libraries were amplified in two PCR steps, and the second step added a second sample barcode and Illumina TruSeq adapters. The libraries were sequenced on an Illumina NovaSeq using 2 x 150 bp paired-end reads. The original methods were these. Reads were demultiplexed and collapsed into UMI-guided consensus sequences with migec v1.2.7. Using mixcr v2.1.11, UMI consensuses were aligned to TRA and TRB V and J templates and then assembled into clonotypes. A clonotype was counted as expanded or contracted only if both edgeR and NoisET called the change significant, with noise models trained on biological replicates. For edgeR calls, a false discovery rate-adjusted p below 0.01 and a log2 fold-change threshold of 1 were applied. As an exploratory analysis of dynamics, PCA with hierarchical clustering was applied to max-normalized trajectories of the 1000 most abundant clonotypes. Separately sequenced CD4+ and CD8+ repertoires were used to assign a CD4 or CD8 phenotype to each responding clone. TCRdb trimmed public reads at Q25 via fastp, called clones via MiXCR and kept in-frame beta chains. Each entry is one CDR3 protein sequence, shown with its most common DNA and genes. It is TCRdb's table, rather than the study itself, that gives the V and J calls and clone size. In this sample the table shows hundreds of thousands of distinct CDR3 sequences, more than 15% of which occur a single time. The ten biggest clones cover 12% of the sample.

On the study overall, not on this receptor specifically: Some responding clones were found in pre-infection memory, which suggests that pre-existing cross-reactive memory T cells took part in the SARS-CoV-2 response. The second-wave clones that peaked on day 37 were not confirmed to be SARS-CoV-2 specific. The study covered only a couple of mild cases, and larger cohorts including severe cases with pre-infection samples were considered necessary. Clones that contracted from day 15 to 85 showed balanced CD4/CD8 phenotypes, whereas a second wave of clones that expanded from day 15 to 37 leaned towards CD4+. Contracting CD4+ clones turned up mainly in the CM and EM memory subsets, whereas EMRA was where CD8+ clones were enriched.

The V and J genes are TRBV9 and TRBJ1-2, with an unclear D gene assignment. The receptor's source is an adult woman who had mild COVID-19 (a few samples of this study predate the infection). The sample titles of this study are shuffled in the database, so cell type and time point are left out; the donor was told from shared clones. The specimen sequenced was PBMCs or a T cell subset sorted from them (not recorded which). The DNA reads TGTGCCAGCAGCGTAGGGGATCGTCATGGCTACACCTTC. Its translation reads: CASSVGDRHGYTF.